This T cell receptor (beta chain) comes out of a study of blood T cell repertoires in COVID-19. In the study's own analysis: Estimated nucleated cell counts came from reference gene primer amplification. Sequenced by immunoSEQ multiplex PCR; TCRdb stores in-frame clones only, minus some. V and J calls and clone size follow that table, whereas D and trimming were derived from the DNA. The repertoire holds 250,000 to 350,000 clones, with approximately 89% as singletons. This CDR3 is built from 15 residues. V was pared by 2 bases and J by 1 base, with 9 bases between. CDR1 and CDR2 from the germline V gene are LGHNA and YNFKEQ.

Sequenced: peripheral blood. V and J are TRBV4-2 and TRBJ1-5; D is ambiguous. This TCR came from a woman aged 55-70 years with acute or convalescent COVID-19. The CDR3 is CASSQNPESNQPQHF. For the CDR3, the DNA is TGTGCCAGCAGCCAAAATCCAGAAAGCAATCAGCCCCAGCATTTT.